This T cell receptor (beta chain) was observed in a study of shared clonotypes between healthy human individuals. Background on the study: Per donor, three plates held CD4 naive cells, three held CD4 memory, two held CD8 naive and one held CD8 memory.

Splitting of CD4+ cells produced CD45RA+ naive and CD45RA-negative memory subsets. Trimming cost V 1 base and J 9 bases; bases outside gene matches: 12. The CDR3 length is 16 residues. CDR1 and CDR2 (germline): KGHSH, LQKENI. Here immunoSEQ multiplex PCR was the method, and the copy in TCRdb shows in-frame clones only, minus some. The repertoire holds a few million clones, 85% to 95% seen once, with around 0.4% in the top ten. The source of this sequence is a man between 18 and 35 years old in good health. Some clones in this sample may be carry-over from other donors' samples. Sequenced sample: naive CD4+ T cells from PBMCs. As to subset: CD45RA+ positively selected. The gene calls are TRBV18 and TRBJ2-1; TRBD1 agrees at 7 bases. DNA of the CDR3: TGTGCCAGCTCACCACGTTTGGTACAGGGGTTCGTTGAGCAGTTCTTC. It codes for CASSPRLVQGFVEQFF.